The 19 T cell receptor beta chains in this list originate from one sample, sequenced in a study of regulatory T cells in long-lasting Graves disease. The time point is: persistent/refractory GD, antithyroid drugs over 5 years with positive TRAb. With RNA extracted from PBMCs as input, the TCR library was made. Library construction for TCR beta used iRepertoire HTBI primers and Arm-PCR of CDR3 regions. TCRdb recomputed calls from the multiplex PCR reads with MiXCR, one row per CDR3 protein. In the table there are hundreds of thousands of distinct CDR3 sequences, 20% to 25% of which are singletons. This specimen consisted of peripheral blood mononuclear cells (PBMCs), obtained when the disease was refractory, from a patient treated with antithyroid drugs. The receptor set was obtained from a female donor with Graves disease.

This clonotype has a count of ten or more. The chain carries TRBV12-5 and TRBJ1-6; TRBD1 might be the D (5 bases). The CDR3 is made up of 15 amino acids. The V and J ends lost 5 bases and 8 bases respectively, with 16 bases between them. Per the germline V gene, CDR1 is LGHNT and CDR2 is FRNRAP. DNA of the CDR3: TGTGCTAGTGGTCCCGGACACCTTCGGGATTCACCCCTCCACTTT. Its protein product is CASGPGHLRDSPLHF.

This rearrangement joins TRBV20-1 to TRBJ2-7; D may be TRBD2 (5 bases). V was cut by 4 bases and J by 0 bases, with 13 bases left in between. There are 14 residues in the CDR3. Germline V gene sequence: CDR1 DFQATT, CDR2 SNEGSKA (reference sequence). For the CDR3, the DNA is TGCAGTGCTACTGACCGGAGGAGCTCCTACGAGCAGTACTTC. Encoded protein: CSATDRRSSYEQYF.

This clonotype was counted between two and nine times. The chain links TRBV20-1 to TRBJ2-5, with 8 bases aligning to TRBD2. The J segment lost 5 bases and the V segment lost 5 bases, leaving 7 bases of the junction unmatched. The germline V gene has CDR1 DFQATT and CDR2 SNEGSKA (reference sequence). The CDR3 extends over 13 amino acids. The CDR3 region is CSARVAGYETQYF. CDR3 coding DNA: TGCAGTGCTCGGGTAGCGGGGTATGAGACCCAGTACTTC.

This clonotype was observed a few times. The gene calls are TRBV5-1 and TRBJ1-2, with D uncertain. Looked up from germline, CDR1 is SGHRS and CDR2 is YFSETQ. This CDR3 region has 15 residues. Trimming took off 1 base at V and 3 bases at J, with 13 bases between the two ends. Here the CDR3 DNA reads TGCGCCAGCAGCTTGTCGGGAGACCCTGACTATGGCTACACCTTC. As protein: CASSLSGDPDYGYTF.

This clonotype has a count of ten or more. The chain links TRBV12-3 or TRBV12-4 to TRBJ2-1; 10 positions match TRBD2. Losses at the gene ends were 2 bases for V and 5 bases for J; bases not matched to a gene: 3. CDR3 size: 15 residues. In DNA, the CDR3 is TGTGCCAGCAGTTTACAAGGACTAGCGGACAATGAGCAGTTCTTC. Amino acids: CASSLQGLADNEQFF.

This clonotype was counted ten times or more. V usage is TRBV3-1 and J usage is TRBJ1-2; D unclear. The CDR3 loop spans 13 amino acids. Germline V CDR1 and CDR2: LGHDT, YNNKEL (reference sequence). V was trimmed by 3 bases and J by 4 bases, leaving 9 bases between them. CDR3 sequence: CASSHVPSYGYTF. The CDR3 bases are TGTGCCAGCAGCCATGTCCCTTCCTATGGCTACACCTTC.

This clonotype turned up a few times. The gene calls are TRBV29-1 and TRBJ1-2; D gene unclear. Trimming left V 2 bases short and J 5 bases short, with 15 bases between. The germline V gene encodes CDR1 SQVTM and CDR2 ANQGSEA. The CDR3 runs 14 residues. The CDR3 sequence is CSVELPGRSYGYTF. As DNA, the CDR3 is TGCAGCGTTGAACTTCCCGGGAGGAGTTATGGCTACACCTTC.

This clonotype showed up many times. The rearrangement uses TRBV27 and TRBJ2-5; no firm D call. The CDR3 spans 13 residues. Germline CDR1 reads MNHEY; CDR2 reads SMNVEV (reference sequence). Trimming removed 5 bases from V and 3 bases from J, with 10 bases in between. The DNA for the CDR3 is TGTGCCAGCAGTCAAGATGAGGAAGAGACCCAGTACTTC. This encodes CASSQDEEETQYF.

The CDR3 region is CASSFLSQAFF. DNA of the CDR3: TGTGCCAGCAGCTTTCTTAGTCAAGCTTTCTTT. V and J are TRBV5-5 and TRBJ1-1; unclear D gene. The CDR3 extends over 11 amino acids. Trimming removed 2 bases from V and 9 bases from J, with 8 bases in between. The germline CDR1 and CDR2 sequences are SGHKS and YYEKEE (reference sequence).

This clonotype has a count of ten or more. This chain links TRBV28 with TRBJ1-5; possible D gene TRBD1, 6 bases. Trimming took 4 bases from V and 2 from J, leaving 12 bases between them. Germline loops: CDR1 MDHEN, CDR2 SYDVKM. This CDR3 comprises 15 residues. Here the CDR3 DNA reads TGTGCCAGCAGTTCGGGGGCGACGGGCAATCAGCCCCAGCATTTT. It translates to CASSSGATGNQPQHF.

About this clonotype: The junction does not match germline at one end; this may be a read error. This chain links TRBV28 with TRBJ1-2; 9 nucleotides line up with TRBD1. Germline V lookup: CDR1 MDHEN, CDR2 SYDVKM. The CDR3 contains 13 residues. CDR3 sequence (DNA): TGTGCCGGCAGTCACGACAGGGGGGGTGGCTACACCTTC. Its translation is CAGSHDRGGGYTF.

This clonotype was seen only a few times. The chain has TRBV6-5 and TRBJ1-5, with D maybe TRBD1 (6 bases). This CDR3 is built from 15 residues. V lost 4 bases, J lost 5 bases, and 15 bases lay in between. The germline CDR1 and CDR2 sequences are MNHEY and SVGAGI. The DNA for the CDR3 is TGTGCCAGCAGTTCAACAACAGGGACGGATCAGCCCCAGCATTTT. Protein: CASSSTTGTDQPQHF.

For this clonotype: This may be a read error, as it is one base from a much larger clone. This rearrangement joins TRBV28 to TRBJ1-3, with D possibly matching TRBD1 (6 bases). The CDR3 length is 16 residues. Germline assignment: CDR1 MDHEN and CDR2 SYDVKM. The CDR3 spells CASSLFTGTSGNAIYF. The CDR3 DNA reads TGTGCCAGCAGCCTCTTCACCGGGACATCTGGAAACGCCATATATTTT.

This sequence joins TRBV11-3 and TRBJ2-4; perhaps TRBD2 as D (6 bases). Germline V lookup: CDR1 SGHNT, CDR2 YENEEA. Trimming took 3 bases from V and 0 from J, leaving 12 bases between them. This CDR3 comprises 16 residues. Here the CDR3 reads CASSLFGSQAKNIQYF. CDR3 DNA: TGTGCCAGCAGCTTGTTCGGGAGTCAAGCCAAAAACATTCAGTACTTC. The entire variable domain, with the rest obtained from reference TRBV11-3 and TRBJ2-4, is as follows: EAGVVQSPRYKIIEKKQPVAFWCNPISGHNTLYWYLQNLGQGPELLIRYENEEAVDDSQLPKDRFSAERLKGVDSTLKIQPAELGDSAVYLCASSLFGSQAKNIQYFGAGTRLSVL.

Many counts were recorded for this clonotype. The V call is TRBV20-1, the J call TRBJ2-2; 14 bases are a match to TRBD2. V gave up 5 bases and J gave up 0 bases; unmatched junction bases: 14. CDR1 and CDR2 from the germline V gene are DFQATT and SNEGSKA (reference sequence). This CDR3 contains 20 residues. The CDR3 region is CSAHRDTGTSGSPNTGELFF. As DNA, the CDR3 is TGCAGTGCTCACAGAGACACCGGGACTAGCGGGAGTCCGAACACCGGGGAGCTGTTTTTT.

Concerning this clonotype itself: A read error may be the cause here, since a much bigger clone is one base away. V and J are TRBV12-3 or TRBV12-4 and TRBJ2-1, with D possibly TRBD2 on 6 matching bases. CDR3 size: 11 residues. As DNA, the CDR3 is TGTGCCAGCACTGCGGACTACGAGCAGTCCTTC. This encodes CASTADYEQSF.

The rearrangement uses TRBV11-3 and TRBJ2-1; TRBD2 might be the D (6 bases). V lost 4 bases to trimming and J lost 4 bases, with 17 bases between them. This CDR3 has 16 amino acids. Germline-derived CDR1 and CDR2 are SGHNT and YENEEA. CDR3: CASSSLRDLPYNEQFF. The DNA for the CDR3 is TGTGCCAGCAGCTCCCTACGGGACTTGCCGTACAATGAGCAGTTCTTC.

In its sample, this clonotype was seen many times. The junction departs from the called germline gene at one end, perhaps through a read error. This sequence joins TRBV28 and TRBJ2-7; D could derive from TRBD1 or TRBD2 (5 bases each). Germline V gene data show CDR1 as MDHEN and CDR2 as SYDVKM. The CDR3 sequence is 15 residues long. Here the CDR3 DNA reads TGTGCCGGCAGTTTAGGACGGGGCTTGGGCTACGAGCAGTACTTC. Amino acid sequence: CAGSLGRGLGYEQYF.

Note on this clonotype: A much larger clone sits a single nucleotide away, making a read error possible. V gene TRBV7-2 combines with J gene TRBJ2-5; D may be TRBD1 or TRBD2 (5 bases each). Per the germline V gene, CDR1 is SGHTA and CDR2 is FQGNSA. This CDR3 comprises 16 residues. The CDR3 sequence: CASSLVNLAGQVTQYF. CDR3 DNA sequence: TGTGCCAGCAGCTTAGTAAATCTAGCAGGGCAAGTGACCCAGTACTTC.